This T cell receptor beta chain was recorded in a study of T-cell memory formation after mild COVID-19. General study findings and limits: Contracting CD8+ clones were enriched in EMRA, CD4+ mainly in CM and EM.

5'RACE primed at constant segments yielded TCR alpha and TCR beta cDNA libraries bearing sample barcodes and UMIs. Each CDR3 protein is one row after TCRdb ran MiXCR on the 5' RACE reads. The sample contains over 350,000 distinct CDR3 sequences, roughly 15% of which appear only once. Only a few counts were recorded for this clonotype. The antigen remains undetermined. Trimming removed 5 bases at V and 0 bases at J, with 19 bases between. The CDR3 spans 17 residues. The V gene's germline CDR1 is MDHEN and CDR2 SYDVKM. The clonotype comes from a man younger than 35 who had mild COVID-19 (a few samples of this study predate the infection). Cell type and time point are not known. Sequencing used PBMCs or a T cell subset sorted from them (not recorded which). The chain recombines TRBV28 with TRBJ2-5; D ambiguous. The DNA of the CDR3 is TGTGCCAGCAGTCCAATCTGGGGTTGGGCGGACCAAGAGACCCAGTACTTC. As protein: CASSPIWGWADQETQYF.